The T cell receptor beta chain under discussion was sequenced for a study of T cells expressing NK-cell markers. For the study at large: The study drew TCR beta repertoires from sorted CD3+CD56+NKG2C+, CD3+CD56+NKG2C- and CD3+CD56-NKG2C+ T cells. In the group of eight sequenced donors, seven were HCMV-seropositive and one was seronegative. Study results and limitations: There were four donors in whom these clonotypes also led the CD3+CD56-NKG2C+ fraction.

The cDNA for TCR beta came from 5'RACE template switching with UMIs. With the 5' RACE reads reprocessed, TCRdb shows one record per CDR3 protein and no DNA. The data include about 260,000 distinct CDR3 sequences; the top ten clones carry around 4.3%. Concerning this clonotype itself: Its antigen remains unidentified.

The CDR3 has 14 residues. Germline V CDR1 and CDR2: MNHEY, SVGEGT. What was sequenced was blood T cells: a sorted CD56 or NKG2C T cell subset, CD4+ or CD8+ T cells, or bulk PBMC T cells (not recorded which). The clonotype originates from a woman aged 18-69 years in good health. The V gene is TRBV6-2 or TRBV6-3, the J gene TRBJ1-2. CDR3 loop: CASSYSDWNYGYTF.